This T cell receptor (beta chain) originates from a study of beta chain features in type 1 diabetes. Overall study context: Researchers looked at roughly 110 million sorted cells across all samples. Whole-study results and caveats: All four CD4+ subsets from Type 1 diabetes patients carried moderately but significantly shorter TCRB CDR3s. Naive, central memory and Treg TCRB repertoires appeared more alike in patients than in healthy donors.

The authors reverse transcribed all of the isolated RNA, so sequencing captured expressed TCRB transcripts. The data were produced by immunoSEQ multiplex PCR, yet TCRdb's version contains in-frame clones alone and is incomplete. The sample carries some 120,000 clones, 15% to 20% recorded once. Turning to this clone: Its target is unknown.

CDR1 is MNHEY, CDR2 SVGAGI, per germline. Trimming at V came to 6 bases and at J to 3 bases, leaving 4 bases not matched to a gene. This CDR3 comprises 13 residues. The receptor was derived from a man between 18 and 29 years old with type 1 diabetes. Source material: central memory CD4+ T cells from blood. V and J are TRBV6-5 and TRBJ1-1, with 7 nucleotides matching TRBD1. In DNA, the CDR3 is TGTGCCAGCAGAACAGGGGAGGACACTGAAGCTTTCTTT. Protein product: CASRTGEDTEAFF.